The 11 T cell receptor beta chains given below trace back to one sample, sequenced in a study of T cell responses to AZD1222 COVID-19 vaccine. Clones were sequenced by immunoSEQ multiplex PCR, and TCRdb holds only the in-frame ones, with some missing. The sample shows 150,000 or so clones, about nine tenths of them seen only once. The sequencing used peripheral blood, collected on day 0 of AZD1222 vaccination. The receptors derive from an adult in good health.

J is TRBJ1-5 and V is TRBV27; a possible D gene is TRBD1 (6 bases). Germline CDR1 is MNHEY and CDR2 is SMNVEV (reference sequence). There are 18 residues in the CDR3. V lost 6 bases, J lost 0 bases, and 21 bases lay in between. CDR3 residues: CASRPTGLYEYSNQPQHF. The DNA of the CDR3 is TGTGCCAGCAGACCCACAGGGCTATACGAATATAGCAATCAGCCCCAGCATTTT.

The CDR3 DNA reads as TGTGCCAGCAGCCCCCCCCGGGCGTACGAGCAGTACTTC. Translating it yields CASSPPRAYEQYF. The rearrangement joins TRBV7-9 to TRBJ2-7, with unresolved D. The germline V and J ends were trimmed by 5 bases and 4 bases, with 12 bases remaining between them. CDR1 and CDR2 (germline): SEHNR, FQNEAQ (reference sequence). The CDR3 contains 13 residues.

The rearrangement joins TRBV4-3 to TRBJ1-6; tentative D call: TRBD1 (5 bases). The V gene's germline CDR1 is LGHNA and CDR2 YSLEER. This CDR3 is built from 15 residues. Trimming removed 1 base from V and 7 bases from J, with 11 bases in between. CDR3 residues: CASSQVWGRNSPLHF. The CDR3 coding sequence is TGCGCCAGCAGCCAAGTGTGGGGCAGAAATTCACCCCTCCACTTT.

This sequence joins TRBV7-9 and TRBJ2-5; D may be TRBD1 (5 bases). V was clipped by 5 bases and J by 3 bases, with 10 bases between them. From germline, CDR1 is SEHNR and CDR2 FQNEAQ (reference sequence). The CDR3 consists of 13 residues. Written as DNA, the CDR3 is TGTGCCAGCAGCAGAAGGGGCAAAGAGACCCAGTACTTC. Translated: CASSRRGKETQYF.

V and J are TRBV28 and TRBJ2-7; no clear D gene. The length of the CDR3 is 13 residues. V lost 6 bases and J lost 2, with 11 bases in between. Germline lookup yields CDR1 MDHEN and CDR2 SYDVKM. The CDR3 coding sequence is TGTGCCAGCAGCCCTATGAGGACCTACGAGCAGTACTTC. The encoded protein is CASSPMRTYEQYF.

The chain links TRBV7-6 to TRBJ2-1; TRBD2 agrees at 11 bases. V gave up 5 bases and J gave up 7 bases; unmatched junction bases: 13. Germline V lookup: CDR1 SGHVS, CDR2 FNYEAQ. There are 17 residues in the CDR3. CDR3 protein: CASSASLTSGVTNEQFF. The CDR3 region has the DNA TGTGCCAGCAGCGCTAGTCTGACTAGCGGGGTTACGAATGAGCAGTTCTTC.

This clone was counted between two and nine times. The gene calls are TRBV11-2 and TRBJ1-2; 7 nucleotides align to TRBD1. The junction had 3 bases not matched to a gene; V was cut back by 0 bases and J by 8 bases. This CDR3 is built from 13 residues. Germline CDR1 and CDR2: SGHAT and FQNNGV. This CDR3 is CASSLDRGRGYTF. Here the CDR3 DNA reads TGTGCCAGCAGCTTAGATAGGGGGCGCGGCTACACCTTC.

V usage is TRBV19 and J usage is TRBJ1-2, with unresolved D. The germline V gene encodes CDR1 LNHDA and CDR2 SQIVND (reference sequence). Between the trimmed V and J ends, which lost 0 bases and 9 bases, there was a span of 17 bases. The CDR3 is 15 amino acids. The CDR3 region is CASSIDEEQYWRYTF. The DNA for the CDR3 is TGTGCCAGTAGTATAGATGAGGAACAGTACTGGCGCTACACCTTC.

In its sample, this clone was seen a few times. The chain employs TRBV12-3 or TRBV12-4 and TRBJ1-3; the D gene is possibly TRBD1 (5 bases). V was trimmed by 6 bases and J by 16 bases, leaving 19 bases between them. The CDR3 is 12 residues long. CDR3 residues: CASRARTSGGYF. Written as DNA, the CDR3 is TGTGCCAGCAGAGCAAGGACCTCCGGGGGGTATTTT.

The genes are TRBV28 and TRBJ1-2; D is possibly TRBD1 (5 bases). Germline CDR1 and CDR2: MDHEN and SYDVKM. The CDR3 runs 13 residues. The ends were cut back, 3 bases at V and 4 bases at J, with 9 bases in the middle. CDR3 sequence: CASSLGRAYGYTF. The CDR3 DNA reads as TGTGCCAGCAGTTTGGGCAGGGCCTATGGCTACACCTTC.

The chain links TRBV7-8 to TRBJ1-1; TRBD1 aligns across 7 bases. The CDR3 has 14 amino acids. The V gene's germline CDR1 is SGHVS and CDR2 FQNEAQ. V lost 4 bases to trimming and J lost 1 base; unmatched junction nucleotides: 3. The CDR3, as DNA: TGTGCCAGCAGCTGGAGGACAGGGAACACTGAAGCTTTCTTT. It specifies CASSWRTGNTEAFF. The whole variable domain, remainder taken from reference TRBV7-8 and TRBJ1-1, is GAGVSQSPRYKVAKRGQDVALRCDPISGHVSLFWYQQALGQGPEFLTYFQNEAQLDKSGLPSDRFFAERPEGSVSTLKIQRTQQEDSAVYLCASSWRTGNTEAFFGQGTRLTVV.